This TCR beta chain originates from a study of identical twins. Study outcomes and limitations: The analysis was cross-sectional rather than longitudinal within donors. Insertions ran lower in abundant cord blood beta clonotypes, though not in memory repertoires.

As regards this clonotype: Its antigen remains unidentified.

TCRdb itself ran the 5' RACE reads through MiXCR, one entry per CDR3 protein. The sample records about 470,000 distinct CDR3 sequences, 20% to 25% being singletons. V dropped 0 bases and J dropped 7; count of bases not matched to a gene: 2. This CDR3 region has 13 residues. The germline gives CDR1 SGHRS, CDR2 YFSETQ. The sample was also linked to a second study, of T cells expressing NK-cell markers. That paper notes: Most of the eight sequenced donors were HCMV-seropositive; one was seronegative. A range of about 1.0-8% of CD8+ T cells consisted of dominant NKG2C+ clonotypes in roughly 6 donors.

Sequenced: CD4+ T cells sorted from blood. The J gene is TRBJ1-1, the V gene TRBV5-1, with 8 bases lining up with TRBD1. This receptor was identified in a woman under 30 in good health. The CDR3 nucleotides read TGCGCCAGCAGCTTGGTAGGGACAGGTGAAGCTTTCTTT. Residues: CASSLVGTGEAFF.